This entry describes one TCR beta chain. Its antigen remains unidentified. Data came from immunoSEQ multiplex PCR; TCRdb stores just in-frame clones and leaves some out. The data contain about 33,000 clones, about 82% of them singletons. V gave up 0 bases and J gave up 6 bases; unmatched junction bases: 6. From germline, CDR1 is SGDLS and CDR2 YYNGEE. This CDR3 has 15 amino acids. The source of the sample is a study of T cells in localized non-small cell lung cancer. General study results and limits: Sequencing, confined to only one tumor region, leaves heterogeneity possible. In uninvolved adjacent lung, T cell clonality reached its highest value, exceeding tumor.

The sequence came from a male donor at least 60 years old with stage III squamous cell lung carcinoma. Sequencing was performed on peripheral blood, taken before any cancer treatment. The chain carries TRBV9 and TRBJ2-1, with 7 bases matching TRBD1. In nucleotides, the CDR3 is TGTGCCAGCAGCGTAGCTTTGGGACAGAGCAATGAGCAGTTCTTC. Its translation is CASSVALGQSNEQFF.